This TCR beta chain was recovered during a study of T-cell reconstitution after alpha-beta-depleted transplantation in children. After removal of 1 base from V and 0 bases from J, the junction contained 9 bases not matched to a gene. Germline lookup yields CDR1 DFQATT and CDR2 SNEGSKA (reference sequence). The CDR3 runs to 18 residues. Unique molecular identifiers were used in preparing the TCRbeta library. Each CDR3 protein gets one entry after TCRdb re-called the PCR reads with MiXCR. The table lists 500,000 or so distinct CDR3 sequences, 30% to 35% of them singletons. The chain employs TRBV20-1 and TRBJ2-1; TRBD2 matches 10 bases. Sequenced here: PBMCs from the stem cell graft donor, sampled from the stem cell graft. The receptor was derived from a human donor who donated a stem cell graft to a child with aplastic anemia. The DNA for the CDR3 is TGCAGTGCTAGAGGGATTCCGGGACTAGCGAACTCCTACAATGAGCAGTTCTTC. This codes for CSARGIPGLANSYNEQFF.